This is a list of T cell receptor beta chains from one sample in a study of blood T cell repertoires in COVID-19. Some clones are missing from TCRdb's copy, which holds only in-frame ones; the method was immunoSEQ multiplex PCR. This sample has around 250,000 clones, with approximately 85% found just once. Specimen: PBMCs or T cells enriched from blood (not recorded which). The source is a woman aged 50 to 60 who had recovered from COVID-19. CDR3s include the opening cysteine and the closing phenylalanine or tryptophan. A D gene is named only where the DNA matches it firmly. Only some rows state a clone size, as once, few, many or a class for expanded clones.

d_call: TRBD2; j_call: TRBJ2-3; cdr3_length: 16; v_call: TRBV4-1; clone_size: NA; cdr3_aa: CASSQARTSGTDTQYF; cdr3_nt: TGCGCCAGCAGCCAGGCTAGGACTAGCGGGACAGATACGCAGTATTTT
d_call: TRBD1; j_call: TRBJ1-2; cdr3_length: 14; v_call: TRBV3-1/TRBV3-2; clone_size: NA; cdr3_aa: CASSPENRGNGYTF; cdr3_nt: TGTGCCAGCAGCCCAGAAAACAGGGGGAATGGCTACACCTTC
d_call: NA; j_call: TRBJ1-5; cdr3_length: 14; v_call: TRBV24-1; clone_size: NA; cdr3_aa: CASQGGVGNQPQHF; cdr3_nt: TGTGCCTCTCAAGGGGGGGTTGGCAATCAGCCCCAGCATTTT
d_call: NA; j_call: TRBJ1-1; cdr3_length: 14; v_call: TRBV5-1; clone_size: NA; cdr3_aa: CASSFHPGDTEAFF; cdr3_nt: TGCGCCAGCAGCTTCCACCCCGGGGACACTGAAGCTTTCTTT
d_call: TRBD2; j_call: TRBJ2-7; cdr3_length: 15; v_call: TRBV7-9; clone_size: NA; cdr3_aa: CASSLEGTSGREQYF; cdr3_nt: TGTGCCAGCAGCTTAGAGGGGACTAGCGGCCGCGAGCAGTACTTC
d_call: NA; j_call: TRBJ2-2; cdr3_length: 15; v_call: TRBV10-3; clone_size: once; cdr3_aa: CAISESPQFRGELFF; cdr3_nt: TGTGCCATCAGTGAGTCCCCGCAATTCAGAGGGGAGCTGTTTTTT
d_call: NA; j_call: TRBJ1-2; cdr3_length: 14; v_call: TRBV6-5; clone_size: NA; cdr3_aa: CASRTSGRDYGYTF; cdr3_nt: TGTGCCAGCAGAACCTCGGGGAGAGACTATGGCTACACCTTC
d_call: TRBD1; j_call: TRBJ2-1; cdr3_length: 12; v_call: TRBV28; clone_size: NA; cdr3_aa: CASKRQGIGQFF; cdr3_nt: TGTGCCAGCAAAAGACAGGGGATTGGGCAGTTCTTC
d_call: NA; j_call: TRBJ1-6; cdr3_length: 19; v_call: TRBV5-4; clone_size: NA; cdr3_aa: CASSHTQVLASSYNSPLHF; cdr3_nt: TGTGCCAGCAGCCATACGCAGGTTCTAGCCAGCTCCTATAATTCACCCCTCCACTTT
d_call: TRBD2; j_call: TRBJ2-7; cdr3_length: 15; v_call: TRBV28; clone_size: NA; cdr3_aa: CASIPQAGGSYEQYF; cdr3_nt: TGTGCCAGCATCCCGCAGGCGGGAGGTTCCTACGAGCAGTACTTC
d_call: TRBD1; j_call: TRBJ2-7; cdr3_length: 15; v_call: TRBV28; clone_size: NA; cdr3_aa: CASSLWQGVLDEQYF; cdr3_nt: TGTGCCAGCAGTTTATGGCAGGGGGTCCTTGACGAGCAGTACTTC
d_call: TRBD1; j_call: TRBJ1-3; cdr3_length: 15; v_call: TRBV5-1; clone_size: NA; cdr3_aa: CASSWDRTSGNTIYF; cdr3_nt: TGCGCCAGCAGTTGGGACAGGACCTCTGGAAACACCATATATTTT
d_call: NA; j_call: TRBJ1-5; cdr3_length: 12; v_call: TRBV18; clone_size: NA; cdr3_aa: CASSTGDQPQHF; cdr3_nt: TGTGCCAGCTCAACAGGAGATCAGCCCCAGCATTTT
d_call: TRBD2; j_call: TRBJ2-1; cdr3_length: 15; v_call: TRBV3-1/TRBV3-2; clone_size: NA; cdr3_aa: CASSQGTSGRLRQFF; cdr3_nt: TGTGCCAGCAGCCAAGGGACTAGCGGGAGGCTGCGGCAGTTCTTC
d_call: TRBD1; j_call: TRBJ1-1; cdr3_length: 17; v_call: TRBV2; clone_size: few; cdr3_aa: CASSATGGASQNTEAFF; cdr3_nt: TGTGCCAGCAGCGCCACAGGGGGCGCGTCTCAGAACACTGAAGCTTTCTTT
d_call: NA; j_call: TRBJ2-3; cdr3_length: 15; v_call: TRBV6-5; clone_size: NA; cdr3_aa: CALADHPPPQGTQYF; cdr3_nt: TGTGCTTTAGCAGATCACCCGCCCCCTCAGGGTACGCAGTATTTT
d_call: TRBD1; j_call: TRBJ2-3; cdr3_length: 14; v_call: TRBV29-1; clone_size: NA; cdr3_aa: CSVRTGGRRDTQYF; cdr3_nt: TGCAGCGTTCGGACAGGGGGCAGGCGAGATACGCAGTATTTT
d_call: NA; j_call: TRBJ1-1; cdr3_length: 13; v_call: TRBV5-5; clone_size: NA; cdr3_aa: CASSLTGKTEAFF; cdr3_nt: TGTGCCAGCAGTTTGACAGGAAAAACTGAAGCTTTCTTT
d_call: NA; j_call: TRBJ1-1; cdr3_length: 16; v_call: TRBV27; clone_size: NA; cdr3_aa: CASSLSGGRGGTEAFF; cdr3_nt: TGTGCCAGCAGTTTAAGCGGGGGCAGGGGTGGCACTGAAGCTTTCTTT
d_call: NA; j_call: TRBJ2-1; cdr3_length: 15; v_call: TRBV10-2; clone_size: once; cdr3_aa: CASTDDSYYYNEQFF; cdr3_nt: TGCGCCAGCACCGACGACAGCTACTACTACAATGAGCAGTTCTTC
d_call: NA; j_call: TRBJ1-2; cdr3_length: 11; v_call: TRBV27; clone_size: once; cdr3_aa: CASRAPHGYTF; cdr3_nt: TGTGCCAGCAGGGCTCCTCATGGCTACACCTTC
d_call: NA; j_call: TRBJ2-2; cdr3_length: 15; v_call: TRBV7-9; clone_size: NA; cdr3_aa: CASSLSEGVAGELFF; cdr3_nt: TGTGCCAGCAGCCTTTCCGAGGGGGTAGCCGGGGAGCTGTTTTTT
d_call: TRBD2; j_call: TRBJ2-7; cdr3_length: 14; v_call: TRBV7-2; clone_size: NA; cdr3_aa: CASSLQREGDEQYF; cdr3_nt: TGTGCCAGCAGCTTACAGCGGGAGGGAGACGAGCAGTACTTC
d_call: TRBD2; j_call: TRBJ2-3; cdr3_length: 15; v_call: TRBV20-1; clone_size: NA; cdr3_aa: CSASTTSGSTDTQYF; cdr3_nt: TGCAGTGCTAGTACGACTAGCGGTAGCACAGATACGCAGTATTTT
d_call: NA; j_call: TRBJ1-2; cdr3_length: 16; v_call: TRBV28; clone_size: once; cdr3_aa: CASRESPRGYDGGYTF; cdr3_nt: TGTGCCAGCCGGGAATCTCCTCGTGGGTATGATGGTGGCTACACCTTC
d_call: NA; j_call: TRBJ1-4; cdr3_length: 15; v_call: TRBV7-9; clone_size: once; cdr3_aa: CASSPSEVEVEKLFF; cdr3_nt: TGTGCCAGCAGCCCGAGTGAGGTCGAAGTAGAAAAACTGTTTTTT
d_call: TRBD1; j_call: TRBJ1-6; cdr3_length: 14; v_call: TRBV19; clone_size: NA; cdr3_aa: CASSLVRGASALHF; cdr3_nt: TGTGCCAGTTCCTTGGTCAGGGGGGCATCGGCCCTCCACTTT